This T cell receptor (beta chain) appears in the sequencing data of a study of identical twins. General observations from the study: It was cross-sectional statistical analysis, not following the same donors, that the conclusions relied on.

TCRdb called the 5' RACE reads again in MiXCR, with one record for every CDR3 protein. The table has 550,000 to 800,000 distinct CDR3 sequences, roughly 7.1% seen once. The germline V gene encodes CDR1 LNHNV and CDR2 YYDKDF (reference sequence). There are 16 residues in the CDR3. The V gene end was trimmed by 5 bases and the J gene end by 4 bases; junction bases not matched to a gene: 11. This clonotype was detected a few times. Its matching antigen is unknown. This sample was shared with a second study, whose subject was yellow fever vaccine responses in identical twins.

Sequencing was carried out using PBMCs. The TCR originated in a woman younger than 35 in good health. The chain couples TRBV15 to TRBJ2-1; 7 bases agree with TRBD1. CDR3 in amino acids: CATSGRTGEGYNEQFF. The CDR3 DNA reads TGTGCCACCAGCGGCAGGACAGGAGAAGGGTACAATGAGCAGTTCTTC.